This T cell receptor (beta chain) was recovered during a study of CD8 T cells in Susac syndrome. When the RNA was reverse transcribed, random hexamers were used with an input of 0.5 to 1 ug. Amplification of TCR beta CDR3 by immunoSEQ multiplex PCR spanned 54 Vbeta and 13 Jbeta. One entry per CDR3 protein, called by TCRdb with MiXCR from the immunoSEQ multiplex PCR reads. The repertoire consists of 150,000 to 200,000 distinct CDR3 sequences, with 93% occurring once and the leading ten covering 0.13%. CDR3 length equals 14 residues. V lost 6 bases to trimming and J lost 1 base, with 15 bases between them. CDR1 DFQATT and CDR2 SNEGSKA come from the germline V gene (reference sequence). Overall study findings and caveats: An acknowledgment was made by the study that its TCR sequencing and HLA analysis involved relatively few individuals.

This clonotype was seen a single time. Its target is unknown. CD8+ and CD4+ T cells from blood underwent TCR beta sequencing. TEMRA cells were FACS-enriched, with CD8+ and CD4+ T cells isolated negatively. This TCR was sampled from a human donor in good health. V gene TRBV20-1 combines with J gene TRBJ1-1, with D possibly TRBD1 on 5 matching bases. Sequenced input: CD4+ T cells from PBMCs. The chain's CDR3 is CSAPGGQGNTEAFF. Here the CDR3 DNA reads TGCAGTGCCCCGGGTGGGCAGGGGAACACTGAAGCTTTCTTT.